This T cell receptor beta chain was sequenced for a study of cytomegalovirus exposure and HLA in healthy donors. The study's findings and limits: Later work found that TCR association rates differed between HLA loci; DRB1 had the most and HLA-C the fewest. Several of the most significant clusters were apparently associated with common viral pathogens in a later analysis. The study flagged around 160 TCR beta chains as cytomegalovirus-associated. Immune exposure data for these donors was limited to CMV serostatus.

About this clone itself: The antigen remains undetermined.

Trimming took 4 bases from V and 3 from J; bases not matched to a gene: 2. CDR1 is ENHRY and CDR2 is SYGVKD in the germline V gene. This CDR3 has 15 residues. Researchers ran the PCR with 60 Vbeta and 13 Jbeta primers. The repertoire was sequenced with immunoSEQ multiplex PCR; TCRdb's copy has only in-frame clones and lacks some. This repertoire shows roughly 150,000 clones, roughly 80% found once; its top ten account for approximately 2.4%. Sequences were obtained from PBMCs. This chain links TRBV10-3 with TRBJ2-5; 13 nucleotides match TRBD2. The sequence derives from a male donor in good health and CMV-seronegative. The CDR3 nucleotides read TGTGCCATCAGTGCGACTAGCGGGGGGAAAGAGACCCAGTACTTC. Its translation is CAISATSGGKETQYF.